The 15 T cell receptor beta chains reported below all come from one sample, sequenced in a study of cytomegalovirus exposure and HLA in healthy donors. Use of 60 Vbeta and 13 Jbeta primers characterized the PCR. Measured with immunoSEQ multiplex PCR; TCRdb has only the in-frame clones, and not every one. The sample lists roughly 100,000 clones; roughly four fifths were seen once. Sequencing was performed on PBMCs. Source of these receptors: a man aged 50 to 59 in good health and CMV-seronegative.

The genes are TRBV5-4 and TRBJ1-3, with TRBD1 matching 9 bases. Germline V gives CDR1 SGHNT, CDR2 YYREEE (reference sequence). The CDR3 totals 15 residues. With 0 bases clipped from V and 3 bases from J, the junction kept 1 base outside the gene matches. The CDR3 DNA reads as TGTGCCAGCAGCTTGGGGACAGGGGTTGGAAACACCATATATTTT. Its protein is CASSLGTGVGNTIYF.

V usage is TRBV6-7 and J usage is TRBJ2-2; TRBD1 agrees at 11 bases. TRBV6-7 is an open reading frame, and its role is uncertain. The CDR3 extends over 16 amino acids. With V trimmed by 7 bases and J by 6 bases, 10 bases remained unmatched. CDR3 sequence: CASIRAGGQGAGELFF. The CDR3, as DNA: TGTGCCAGCATCAGGGCGGGGGGACAGGGGGCCGGGGAGCTGTTTTTT.

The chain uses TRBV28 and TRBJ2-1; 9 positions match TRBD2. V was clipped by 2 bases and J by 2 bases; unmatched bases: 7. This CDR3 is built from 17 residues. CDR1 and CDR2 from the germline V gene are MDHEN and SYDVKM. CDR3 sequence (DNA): TGTGCCAGCAGTTTAAGAGGTAGCGGGAGCCCCTACAATGAGCAGTTCTTC. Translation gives CASSLRGSGSPYNEQFF.

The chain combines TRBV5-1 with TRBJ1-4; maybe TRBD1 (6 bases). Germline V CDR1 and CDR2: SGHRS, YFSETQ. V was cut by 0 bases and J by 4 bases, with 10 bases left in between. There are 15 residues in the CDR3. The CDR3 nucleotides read TGCGCCAGCAGCTTGGTAGCACAGGGTAATGAAAAACTGTTTTTT. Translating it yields CASSLVAQGNEKLFF.

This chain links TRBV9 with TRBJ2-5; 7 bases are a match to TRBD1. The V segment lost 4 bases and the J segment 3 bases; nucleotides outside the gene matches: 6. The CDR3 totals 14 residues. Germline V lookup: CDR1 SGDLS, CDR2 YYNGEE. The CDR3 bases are TGTGCCAGCAGCCAGGAAACAGGGGAAGAGACCCAGTACTTC. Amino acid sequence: CASSQETGEETQYF.

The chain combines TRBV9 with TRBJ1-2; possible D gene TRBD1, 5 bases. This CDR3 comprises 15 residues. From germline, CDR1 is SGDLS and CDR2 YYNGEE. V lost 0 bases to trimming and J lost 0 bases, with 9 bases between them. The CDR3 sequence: CASSVGPGANYGYTF. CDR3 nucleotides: TGTGCCAGCAGCGTAGGGCCGGGGGCTAACTATGGCTACACCTTC.

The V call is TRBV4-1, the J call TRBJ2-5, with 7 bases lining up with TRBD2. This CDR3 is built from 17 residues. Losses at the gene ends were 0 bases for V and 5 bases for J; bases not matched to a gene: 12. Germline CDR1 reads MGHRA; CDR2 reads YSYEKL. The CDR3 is CASSQEVTGGLRETQYF. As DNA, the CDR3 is TGCGCCAGCAGCCAAGAGGTGACGGGAGGTCTCCGTGAGACCCAGTACTTC.

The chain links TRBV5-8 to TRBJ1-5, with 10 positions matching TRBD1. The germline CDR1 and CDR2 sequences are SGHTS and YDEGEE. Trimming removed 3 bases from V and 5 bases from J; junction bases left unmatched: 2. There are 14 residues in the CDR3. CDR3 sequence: CASSSDRGHQPQHF. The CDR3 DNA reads TGTGCCAGCAGCTCAGACAGGGGGCATCAGCCCCAGCATTTT.

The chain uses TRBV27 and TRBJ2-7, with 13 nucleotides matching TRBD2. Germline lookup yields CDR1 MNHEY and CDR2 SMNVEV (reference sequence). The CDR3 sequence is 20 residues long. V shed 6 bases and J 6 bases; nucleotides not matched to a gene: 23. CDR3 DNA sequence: TGTGCCAGCAGACCTCCTAAACAACAAACCGGGACTAGCGGGATTTGCGAGCAGTACTTC. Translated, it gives CASRPPKQQTGTSGICEQYF.

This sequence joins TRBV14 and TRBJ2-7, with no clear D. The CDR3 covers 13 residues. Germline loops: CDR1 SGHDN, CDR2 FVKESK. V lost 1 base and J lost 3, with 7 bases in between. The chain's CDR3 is CASSQGSHYEQYF. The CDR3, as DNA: TGTGCCAGCAGCCAAGGGAGCCACTACGAGCAGTACTTC.

CDR3 in amino acids: CASSLARQPNSPLHF. As DNA, the CDR3 is TGTGCCAGCAGCTTAGCGCGGCAGCCAAATTCACCCCTCCACTTT. The chain joins TRBV7-2 to TRBJ1-6; the D is unclear. V was pared by 0 bases and J by 7 bases, with 10 bases between. Germline V gene lookup returns CDR1 SGHTA and CDR2 FQGNSA. The CDR3 has 15 amino acids.

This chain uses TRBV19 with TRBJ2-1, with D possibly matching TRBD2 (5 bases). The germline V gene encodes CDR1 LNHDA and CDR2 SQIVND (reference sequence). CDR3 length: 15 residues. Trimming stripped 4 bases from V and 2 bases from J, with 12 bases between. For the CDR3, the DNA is TGTGCCAGTAGTAAAGGGAGTAGCACCTACAATGAGCAGTTCTTC. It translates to CASSKGSSTYNEQFF. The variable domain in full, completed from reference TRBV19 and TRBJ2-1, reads DGGITQSPKYLFRKEGQNVTLSCEQNLNHDAMYWYRQDPGQGLRLIYYSQIVNDFQKGDIAEGYSVSREKKESFPLTVTSAQKNPTAFYLCASSKGSSTYNEQFFGPGTRLTVL.

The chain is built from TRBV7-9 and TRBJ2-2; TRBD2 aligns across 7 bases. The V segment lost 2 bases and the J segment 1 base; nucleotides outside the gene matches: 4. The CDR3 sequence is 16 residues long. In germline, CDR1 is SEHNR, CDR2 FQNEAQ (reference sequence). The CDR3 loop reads CASSLRGGRNTGELFF. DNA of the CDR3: TGTGCCAGCAGCTTACGGGGCGGGAGGAACACCGGGGAGCTGTTTTTT.

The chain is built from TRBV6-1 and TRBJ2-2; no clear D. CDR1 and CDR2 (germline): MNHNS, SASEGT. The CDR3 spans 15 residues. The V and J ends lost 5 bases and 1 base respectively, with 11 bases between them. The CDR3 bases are TGTGCCAGCAGTAGCCTCGTCCTGAACACCGGGGAGCTGTTTTTT. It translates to CASSSLVLNTGELFF.

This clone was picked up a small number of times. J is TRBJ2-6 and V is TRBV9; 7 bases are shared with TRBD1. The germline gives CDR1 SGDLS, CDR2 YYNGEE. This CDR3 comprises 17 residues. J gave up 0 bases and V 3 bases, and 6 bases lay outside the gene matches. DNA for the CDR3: TGTGCCAGCAGCGATCCTCGGGACAGCTCTGGGGCCAACGTCCTGACTTTC. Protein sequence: CASSDPRDSSGANVLTF.